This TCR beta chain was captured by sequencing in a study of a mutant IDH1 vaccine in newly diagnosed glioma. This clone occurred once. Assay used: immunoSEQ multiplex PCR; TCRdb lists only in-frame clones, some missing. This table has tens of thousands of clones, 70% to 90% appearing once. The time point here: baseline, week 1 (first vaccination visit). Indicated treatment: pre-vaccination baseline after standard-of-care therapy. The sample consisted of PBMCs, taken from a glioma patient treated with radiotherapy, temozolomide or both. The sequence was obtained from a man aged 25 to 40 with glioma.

The CDR3 loop is CASSLSTHLWEQFF. For the CDR3, the DNA is TGTGCCAGCAGTTTATCTACCCACTTGTGGGAGCAGTTCTTC. V usage is TRBV28 and J usage is TRBJ2-1; D unresolved. Germline V gene lookup returns CDR1 MDHEN and CDR2 SYDVKM. V was clipped by 1 base and J by 10 bases, with 14 bases between them. There are 14 residues in the CDR3.